These T cell receptor beta chains were read from a single sample in a study of blood T cell repertoires in COVID-19. TCRdb keeps only in-frame clones here, not all; method: immunoSEQ multiplex PCR. Of roughly 95,000 clones detected, more than 75% appear once; the ten largest clones hold around 7.2%. The sample comprised peripheral blood. Every receptor here comes from a man between 45 and 60 years old with active or convalescent COVID-19. CDR3s include the opening cysteine and the closing phenylalanine or tryptophan. The D gene is left open where the match is weak. Size tells how often a clone was seen (once, few, many) or the class of an expanded clone, and some rows leave it out.

TRBJ2-1	14	TRBD1	NA	TRBV6-5	CASSRTGGYNEQFF	TGTGCCAGCAGCCGGACAGGGGGTTACAATGAGCAGTTCTTC
TRBJ2-5	13	TRBD2	NA	TRBV7-9	CASISRLAGVSHF	TGTGCCAGCATTTCGCGACTAGCGGGGGTCTCGCACTTC
TRBJ1-2	14	NA	NA	TRBV5-6	CASLQGNSNYGYTF	TGTGCCAGCCTGCAGGGCAATTCTAACTATGGCTACACCTTC
TRBJ1-6	15	TRBD1	NA	TRBV9	CASSVQGGYNSPLHF	TGTGCCAGCAGCGTGCAGGGGGGCTATAATTCACCCCTCCACTTT
TRBJ2-5	16	TRBD2	NA	TRBV4-1	CASSPLAGGLQETQYF	TGCGCCAGCAGCCCCCTAGCGGGGGGGCTTCAAGAGACCCAGTACTTC
TRBJ1-4	17	TRBD1	NA	TRBV9	CASSVKGGDLTNEKLFF	TGTGCCAGCAGCGTAAAAGGGGGCGATTTAACTAATGAAAAACTGTTTTTT
TRBJ1-1	17	NA	NA	TRBV6-2/TRBV6-3	CASSSLTGGAVNTEAFF	TGTGCCAGCAGTTCCCTAACGGGGGGCGCAGTGAACACTGAAGCTTTCTTT
TRBJ2-6	17	NA	NA	TRBV7-9	CASSLESGAAGANVLTF	TGTGCCAGCAGCTTAGAGTCTGGGGCAGCTGGGGCCAACGTCCTGACTTTC
TRBJ2-3	15	TRBD2	few	TRBV5-1	CASSRAAGGTDTQYF	TGCGCCAGCAGCAGGGCTGCGGGGGGCACAGATACGCAGTATTTT
TRBJ2-1	13	NA	once	TRBV5-1	CASSLRAPREQFF	TGCGCCAGCAGCCTGCGGGCACCAAGAGAGCAGTTCTTC
TRBJ2-3	17	TRBD2	NA	TRBV14	CASSRGTSGLRTDTQYF	TGTGCCAGCAGCCGCGGGACTAGCGGACTTCGCACAGATACGCAGTATTTT
TRBJ1-2	16	NA	NA	TRBV27	CASSFTGRGGGYGYTF	TGTGCCAGCAGTTTCACTGGTCGGGGTGGAGGCTATGGCTACACCTTC
TRBJ2-3	14	TRBD2	NA	TRBV10-3	CAISAGTSGDTQYF	TGTGCCATCAGCGCCGGGACTAGCGGAGATACGCAGTATTTT
TRBJ1-6	15	TRBD1	NA	TRBV6-6	CASKDRASYNSPLHF	TGTGCCAGCAAGGACAGGGCATCCTATAATTCACCCCTCCACTTT
TRBJ2-5	14	TRBD2	once	TRBV5-4	CASSWLADQETQYF	TGTGCCAGCTCTTGGCTAGCGGACCAAGAGACCCAGTACTTC
TRBJ1-6	16	TRBD1	NA	TRBV7-6	CASSLGLDRVNSPLHF	TGTGCCAGCAGCTTAGGGCTGGACAGGGTTAATTCACCCCTCCACTTT
TRBJ1-2	14	TRBD1	NA	TRBV10-3	CAISESTGNYGYTF	TGTGCCATCAGCGAATCGACAGGGAACTATGGCTACACCTTC
TRBJ1-6	16	NA	NA	TRBV7-8	CASRRSGTSVNSPLHF	TGTGCCAGCAGGCGTAGCGGGACGTCGGTTAATTCACCCCTCCACTTT
TRBJ2-5	15	NA	NA	TRBV19	CASSIVRSRGETQYF	TGTGCCAGTAGTATAGTCCGGAGCAGGGGAGAGACCCAGTACTTC
TRBJ1-6	17	TRBD1	NA	TRBV9	CASSSRQGSSYNSPLHF	TGTGCCAGCAGCTCCCGACAGGGTAGCTCCTATAATTCACCCCTCCACTTT
TRBJ1-5	15	TRBD1	once	TRBV28	CATEPQGGSNQPQHF	TGTGCCACCGAACCGCAGGGGGGTAGCAATCAGCCCCAGCATTTT
TRBJ2-3	15	TRBD2	NA	TRBV4-2	CASSQGSGDTDTQYF	TGTGCCAGCAGCCAAGGTAGCGGGGACACAGATACGCAGTATTTT
TRBJ1-1	13	NA	NA	TRBV10-2	CASSEQGSAEAFF	TGCGCCAGCAGTGAGCAGGGGTCGGCTGAAGCTTTCTTT
TRBJ2-3	17	NA	NA	TRBV7-2	CASSLGKGLRPSDTQYF	TGTGCCAGCAGCTTAGGCAAGGGGTTGCGACCTTCAGATACGCAGTATTTT
TRBJ1-1	14	NA	NA	TRBV18	CASSPLEGETEAFF	TGTGCCAGCTCACCCCTGGAGGGAGAAACTGAAGCTTTCTTT
TRBJ1-2	14	NA	NA	TRBV3-1/TRBV3-2	CASSHFTGPGGYTF	TGTGCCAGCAGCCATTTCACAGGGCCGGGGGGCTACACCTTC
TRBJ2-5	14	TRBD1	NA	TRBV6-4	CASSEGQGRETQYF	TGTGCCAGCAGTGAGGGACAGGGGCGAGAGACCCAGTACTTC
TRBJ2-3	13	TRBD2	NA	TRBV12-3/TRBV12-4	CASSLRGENTQYF	TGTGCCAGCAGTTTACGGGGGGAAAATACGCAGTATTTT
TRBJ2-7	14	TRBD1	NA	TRBV11-2	CASSSTGNRNEQYF	TGTGCCAGCAGCTCGACAGGGAATAGGAACGAGCAGTACTTC
TRBJ2-5	14	NA	NA	TRBV15	CATSRQGSQETQYF	TGTGCCACCAGCAGACAGGGCAGCCAAGAGACCCAGTACTTC
TRBJ2-3	16	TRBD1	NA	TRBV24-1	CATSGLRGTSTDTQYF	TGTGCCACCAGTGGCCTCAGGGGGACAAGCACAGATACGCAGTATTTT
TRBJ2-5	14	NA	NA	TRBV7-8	CASSSGGAGETQYF	TGTGCCAGCAGCTCTGGGGGGGCAGGAGAGACCCAGTACTTC
TRBJ1-1	13	NA	NA	TRBV5-4	CASSPGRDTEAFF	TGTGCCAGCAGCCCCGGGAGGGACACTGAAGCTTTCTTT
TRBJ1-1	13	NA	NA	TRBV6-1	CASSEIRVTEAFF	TGTGCCAGCAGTGAAATTCGAGTAACTGAAGCTTTCTTT
TRBJ2-2	14	NA	NA	TRBV5-8	CAAKVGPATGELFF	TGTGCAGCAAAAGTGGGGCCCGCCACCGGGGAGCTGTTTTTT
TRBJ1-3	16	NA	once	TRBV14	CASSPIQANSGNTIYF	TGTGCCAGCAGCCCCATACAGGCCAACTCTGGAAACACCATATATTTT
TRBJ1-6	13	NA	NA	TRBV7-9	CASSLPHNSPLHF	TGTGCCAGCAGCTTACCACACAATTCACCCCTCCACTTT
TRBJ1-2	15	NA	NA	TRBV6-5	CASRLRPQDDYGYTF	TGTGCCAGCAGACTCCGTCCACAGGACGACTATGGCTACACCTTC
TRBJ2-3	13	NA	NA	TRBV7-2	CASRWGGTDTQYF	TGTGCCAGCAGGTGGGGGGGCACAGATACGCAGTATTTT
TRBJ1-5	17	NA	NA	TRBV10-2	CASSESGRRASNQPQHF	TGCGCCAGCAGTGAGTCTGGTCGCAGGGCCAGCAATCAGCCCCAGCATTTT
TRBJ2-1	13	NA	NA	TRBV7-9	CASKLGTYNEQFF	TGTGCCAGCAAACTAGGGACATACAATGAGCAGTTCTTC
TRBJ2-5	15	TRBD2	NA	TRBV5-1	CASSLLAGGRETQYF	TGCGCCAGCAGCTTGTTGGCGGGGGGGAGGGAGACCCAGTACTTC
TRBJ2-5	16	TRBD1	NA	TRBV5-4	CASSQLTGKGLETQYF	TGTGCCAGCAGCCAACTGACAGGGAAAGGGTTAGAGACCCAGTACTTC
TRBJ2-1	14	TRBD1	NA	TRBV6-2/TRBV6-3	CASSPDRDYNEQFF	TGTGCCAGCAGCCCAGACAGGGATTACAATGAGCAGTTCTTC
TRBJ2-5	14	NA	NA	TRBV15	CATSRLTNGETQYF	TGTGCCACCAGCAGGCTGACAAATGGGGAGACCCAGTACTTC
TRBJ1-6	14	NA	NA	TRBV28	CASSRGGINSPLHF	TGTGCCAGCTCCCGAGGGGGAATTAATTCACCCCTCCACTTT
TRBJ2-7	16	TRBD1	NA	TRBV6-4	CASRPGQGAGTYEQYF	TGTGCCAGCAGACCGGGACAGGGGGCTGGGACCTACGAGCAGTACTTC
TRBJ1-2	13	NA	once	TRBV6-1	CASSDTANYGYTF	TGTGCCAGCAGTGATACGGCTAACTATGGCTACACCTTC
TRBJ2-1	11	NA	NA	TRBV12-5	CASGLERPQFF	TGTGCTAGTGGTTTGGAGCGCCCGCAGTTCTTC
TRBJ2-1	15	NA	NA	TRBV5-1	CASSLGPGGTNEQFF	TGCGCCAGCAGCTTGGGGCCAGGGGGGACTAATGAGCAGTTCTTC
TRBJ2-2	15	TRBD1	NA	TRBV5-8	CASSYLTGGPGELFF	TGTGCCAGCAGCTATTTGACAGGGGGTCCCGGGGAGCTGTTTTTT
TRBJ2-2	16	NA	once	TRBV3-1/TRBV3-2	CASSLGDTFNTGELFF	TGTGCCAGCAGCCTAGGTGACACCTTTAACACCGGGGAGCTGTTTTTT
TRBJ1-5	14	TRBD1	NA	TRBV28	CASSPRTGYQPQHF	TGTGCCAGCAGTCCACGGACAGGATATCAGCCCCAGCATTTT